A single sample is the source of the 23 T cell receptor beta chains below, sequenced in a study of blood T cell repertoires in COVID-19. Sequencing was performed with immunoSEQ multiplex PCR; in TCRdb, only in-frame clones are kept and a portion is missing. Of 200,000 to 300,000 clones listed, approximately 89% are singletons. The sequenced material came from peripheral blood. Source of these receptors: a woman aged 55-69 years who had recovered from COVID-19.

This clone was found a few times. Here the CDR3 reads CASRESGTGVDGYTF. DNA of the CDR3: TGTGCCAGCAGAGAATCGGGGACAGGGGTTGACGGCTACACCTTC. V and J are TRBV9 and TRBJ1-2; 10 bases map to TRBD1. Trimming took 5 bases from V and 8 from J; bases not matched to a gene: 12. The CDR3 spans 15 residues. Germline lookup yields CDR1 SGDLS and CDR2 YYNGEE.

CDR3 residues: CSALKNTEAFF. The CDR3 coding sequence is TGCAGTGCTCTAAAGAACACTGAAGCTTTCTTT. This chain links TRBV20-1 with TRBJ1-1; no definite D call. This CDR3 has 11 amino acids. CDR1 and CDR2 (germline): DFQATT, SNEGSKA (reference sequence). Trimming pared 5 bases from V and 1 base from J, leaving 5 bases between.

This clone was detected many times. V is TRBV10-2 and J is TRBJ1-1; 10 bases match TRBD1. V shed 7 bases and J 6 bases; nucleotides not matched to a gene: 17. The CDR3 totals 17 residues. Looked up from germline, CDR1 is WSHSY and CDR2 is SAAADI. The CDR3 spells CASKGGWDRGASAEAFF. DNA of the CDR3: TGCGCCAGCAAGGGGGGTTGGGACAGGGGAGCTTCCGCTGAAGCTTTCTTT.

In nucleotides, the CDR3 is TGTGCCAGCAGCTCGGGACAGGAGTCCTCCTACGAGCAGTACTTC. Its protein is CASSSGQESSYEQYF. The V and J genes are TRBV11-3 and TRBJ2-7; TRBD1 matches 8 bases. The CDR3 length is 15 residues. Germline V lookup: CDR1 SGHNT, CDR2 YENEEA. V was clipped by 4 bases and J by 0 bases; unmatched bases: 5.

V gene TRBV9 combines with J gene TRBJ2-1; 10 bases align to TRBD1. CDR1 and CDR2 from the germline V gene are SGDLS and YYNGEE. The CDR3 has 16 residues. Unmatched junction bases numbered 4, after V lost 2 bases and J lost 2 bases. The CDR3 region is CASSVTTGGAYNEQFF. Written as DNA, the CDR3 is TGTGCCAGCAGCGTGACGACAGGGGGCGCCTACAATGAGCAGTTCTTC.

The CDR3 DNA sequence: TGTGCCAGTAGTATTGGGCGGGTAAAGACTTATAGCAATCAGCCCCAGCATTTT. The encoded protein is CASSIGRVKTYSNQPQHF. This chain joins TRBV19 and TRBJ1-5, with D unresolved. The CDR3 is 18 amino acids. From germline, CDR1 is LNHDA and CDR2 SQIVND (reference sequence). Trimming shortened V by 3 bases and J by 0 bases, and 18 bases separated the two germline ends.

The CDR3 nucleotides are TGTGCCAGCAGCCCCAGTTTCACTGAAGCTTTCTTT. This codes for CASSPSFTEAFF. The gene calls are TRBV7-2 and TRBJ1-1; no reliable D call. With 5 bases removed from V and 4 bases from J, the gap between germline ends came to 8 bases. This CDR3 is 12 amino acids long. In germline, CDR1 is SGHTA, CDR2 FQGNSA. The full variable domain, in which reference TRBV7-2 and TRBJ1-1 provide the parts outside the CDR3, is GAGVSQSPSNKVTEKGKDVELRCDPISGHTALYWYRQSLGQGLEFLIYFQGNSAPDKSGLPSDRFSAERTGGSVSTLTIQRTQQEDSAVYLCASSPSFTEAFFGQGTRLTVV.

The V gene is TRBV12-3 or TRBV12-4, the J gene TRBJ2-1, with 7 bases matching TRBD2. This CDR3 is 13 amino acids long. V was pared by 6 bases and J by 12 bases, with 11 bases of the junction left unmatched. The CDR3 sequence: CASRESGKAGQFF. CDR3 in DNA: TGTGCCAGCAGGGAAAGCGGGAAGGCGGGGCAGTTCTTC.

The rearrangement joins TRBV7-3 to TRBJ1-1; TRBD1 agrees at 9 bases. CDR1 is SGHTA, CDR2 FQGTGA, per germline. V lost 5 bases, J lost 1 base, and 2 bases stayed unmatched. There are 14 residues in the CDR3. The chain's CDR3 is CASSRDRENTEAFF. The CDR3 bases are TGTGCCAGCAGCAGGGACAGGGAGAACACTGAAGCTTTCTTT.

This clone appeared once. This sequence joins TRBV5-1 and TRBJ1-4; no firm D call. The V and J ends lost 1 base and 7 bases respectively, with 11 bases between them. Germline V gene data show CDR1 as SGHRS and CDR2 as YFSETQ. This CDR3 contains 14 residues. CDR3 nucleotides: TGCGCCAGCAGCTTGAGGCAGGCAAGTGAAAAACTGTTTTTT. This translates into CASSLRQASEKLFF.

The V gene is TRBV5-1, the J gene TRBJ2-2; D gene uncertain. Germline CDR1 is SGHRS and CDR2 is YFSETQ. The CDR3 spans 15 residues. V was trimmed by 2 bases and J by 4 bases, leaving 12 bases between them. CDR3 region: CASSFSVVGTGELFF. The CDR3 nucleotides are TGCGCCAGCAGCTTCTCGGTTGTTGGCACCGGGGAGCTGTTTTTT.

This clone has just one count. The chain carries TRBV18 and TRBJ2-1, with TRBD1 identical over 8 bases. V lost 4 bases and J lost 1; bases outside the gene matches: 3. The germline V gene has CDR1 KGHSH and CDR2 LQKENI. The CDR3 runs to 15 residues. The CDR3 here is CASSQRTGSYNEQFF. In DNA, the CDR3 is TGTGCCAGCTCACAGAGGACAGGGTCCTACAATGAGCAGTTCTTC.

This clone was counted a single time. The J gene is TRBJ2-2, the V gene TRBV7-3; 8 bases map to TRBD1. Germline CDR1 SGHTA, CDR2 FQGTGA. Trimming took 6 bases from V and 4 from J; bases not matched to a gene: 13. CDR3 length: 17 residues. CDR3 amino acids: CASSSPQGALITGELFF. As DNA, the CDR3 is TGTGCCAGCAGTTCTCCTCAGGGGGCGCTAATCACCGGGGAGCTGTTTTTT.

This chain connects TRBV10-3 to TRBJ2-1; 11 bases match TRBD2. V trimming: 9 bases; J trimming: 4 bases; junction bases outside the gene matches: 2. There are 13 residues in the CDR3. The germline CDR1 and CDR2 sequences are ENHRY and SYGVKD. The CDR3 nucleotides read TGTGCCATTAGCGGGGGGGCATACAATGAGCAGTTCTTC. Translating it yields CAISGGAYNEQFF.

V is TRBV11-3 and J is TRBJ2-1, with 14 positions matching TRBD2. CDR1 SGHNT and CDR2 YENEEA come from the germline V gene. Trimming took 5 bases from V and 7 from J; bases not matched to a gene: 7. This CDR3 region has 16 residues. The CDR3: CASSRLAGGLRNEQFF. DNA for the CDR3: TGTGCCAGCAGCAGACTAGCGGGGGGGCTACGGAATGAGCAGTTCTTC.

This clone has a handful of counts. The CDR3 is CASSAAGYQPQHF. CDR3 nucleotides: TGTGCCAGCTCCGCTGCAGGGTATCAGCCCCAGCATTTT. The genes are TRBV6-5 and TRBJ1-5; a possible D gene is TRBD1 (5 bases). Trimming left V 8 bases short and J 5 bases short, with 13 bases between. This CDR3 is 13 amino acids long. Germline V gives CDR1 MNHEY, CDR2 SVGAGI.

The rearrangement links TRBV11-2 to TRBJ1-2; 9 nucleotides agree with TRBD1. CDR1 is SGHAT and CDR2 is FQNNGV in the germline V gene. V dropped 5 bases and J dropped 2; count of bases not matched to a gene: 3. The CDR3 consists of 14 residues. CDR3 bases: TGTGCCAGCAGCCAAGGGACAGGGAACTATGGCTACACCTTC. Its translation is CASSQGTGNYGYTF.

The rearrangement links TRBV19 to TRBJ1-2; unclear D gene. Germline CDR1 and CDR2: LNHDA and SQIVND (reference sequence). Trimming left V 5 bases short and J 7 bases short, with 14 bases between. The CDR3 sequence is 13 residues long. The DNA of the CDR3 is TGTGCCAGTAGTGAGCAGGTGGGCCGTGGCTACACCTTC. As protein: CASSEQVGRGYTF.

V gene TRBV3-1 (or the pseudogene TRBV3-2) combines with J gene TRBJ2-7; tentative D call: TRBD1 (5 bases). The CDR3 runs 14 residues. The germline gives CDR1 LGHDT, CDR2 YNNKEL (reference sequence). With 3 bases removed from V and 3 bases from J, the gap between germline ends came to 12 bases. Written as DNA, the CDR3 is TGTGCCAGCAGCCAGGGGCAGGACAACTACGAGCAGTACTTC. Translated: CASSQGQDNYEQYF.

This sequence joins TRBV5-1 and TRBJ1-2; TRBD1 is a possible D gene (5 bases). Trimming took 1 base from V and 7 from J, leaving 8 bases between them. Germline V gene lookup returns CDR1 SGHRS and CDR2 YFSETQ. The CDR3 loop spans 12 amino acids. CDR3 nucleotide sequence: TGCGCCAGCAGCTTGCAGGGATCTGGCTACACCTTC. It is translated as CASSLQGSGYTF.

CDR3 residues: CASSLVPGTGEYLHEQYF. In DNA, the CDR3 is TGTGCCAGCAGCTTAGTCCCCGGGACAGGGGAGTATTTACACGAGCAGTACTTC. The chain couples TRBV7-2 to TRBJ2-7; the match to TRBD1 covers 10 bases. Germline CDR1 is SGHTA and CDR2 is FQGNSA. V shed 1 base, J shed 5 bases, and the junction held 14 bases outside the gene matches. This CDR3 comprises 18 residues. The whole variable domain, remainder taken from reference TRBV7-2 and TRBJ2-7, is GAGVSQSPSNKVTEKGKDVELRCDPISGHTALYWYRQSLGQGLEFLIYFQGNSAPDKSGLPSDRFSAERTGGSVSTLTIQRTQQEDSAVYLCASSLVPGTGEYLHEQYFGPGTRLTVT.

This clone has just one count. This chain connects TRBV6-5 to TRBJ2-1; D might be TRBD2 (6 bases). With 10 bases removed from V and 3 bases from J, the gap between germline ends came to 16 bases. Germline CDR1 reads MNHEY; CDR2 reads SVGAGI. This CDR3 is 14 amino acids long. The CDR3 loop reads CATGRRGFYNEQFF. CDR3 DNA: TGTGCCACCGGGAGACGGGGTTTCTACAATGAGCAGTTCTTC.

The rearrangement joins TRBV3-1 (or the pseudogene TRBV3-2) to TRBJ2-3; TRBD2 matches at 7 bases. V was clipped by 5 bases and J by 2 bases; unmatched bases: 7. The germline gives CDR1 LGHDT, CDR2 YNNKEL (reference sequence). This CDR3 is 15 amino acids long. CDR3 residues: CASSSTGLNTDTQYF. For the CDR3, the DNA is TGTGCCAGCAGCTCGACGGGACTAAACACAGATACGCAGTATTTT.